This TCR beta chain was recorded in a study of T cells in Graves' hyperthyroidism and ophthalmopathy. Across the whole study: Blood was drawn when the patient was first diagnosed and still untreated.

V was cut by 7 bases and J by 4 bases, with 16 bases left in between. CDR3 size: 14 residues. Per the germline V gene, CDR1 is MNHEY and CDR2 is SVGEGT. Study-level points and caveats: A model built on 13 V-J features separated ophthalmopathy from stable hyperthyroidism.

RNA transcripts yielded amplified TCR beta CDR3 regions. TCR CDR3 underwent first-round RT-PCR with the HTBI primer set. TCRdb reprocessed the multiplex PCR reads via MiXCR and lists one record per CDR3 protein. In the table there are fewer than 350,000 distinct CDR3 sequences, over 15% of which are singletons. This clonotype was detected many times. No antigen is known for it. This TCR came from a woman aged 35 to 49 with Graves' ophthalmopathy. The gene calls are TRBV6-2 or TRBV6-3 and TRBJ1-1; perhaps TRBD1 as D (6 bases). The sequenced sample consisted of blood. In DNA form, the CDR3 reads TGTGCCAGCACTTTACCGACAGGCAGCACTGAAGCTTTCTTT. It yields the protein CASTLPTGSTEAFF.